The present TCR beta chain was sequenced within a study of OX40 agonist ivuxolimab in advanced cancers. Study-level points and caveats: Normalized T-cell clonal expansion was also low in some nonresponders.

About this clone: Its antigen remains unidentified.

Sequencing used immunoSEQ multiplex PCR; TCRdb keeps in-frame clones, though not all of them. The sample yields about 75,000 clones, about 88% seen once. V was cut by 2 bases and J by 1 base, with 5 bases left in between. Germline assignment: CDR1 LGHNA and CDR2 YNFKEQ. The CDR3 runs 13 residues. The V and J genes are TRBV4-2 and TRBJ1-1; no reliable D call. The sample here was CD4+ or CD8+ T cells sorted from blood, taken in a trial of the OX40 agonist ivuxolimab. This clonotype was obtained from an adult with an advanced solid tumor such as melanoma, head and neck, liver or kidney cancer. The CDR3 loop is CASSQQSNTEAFF. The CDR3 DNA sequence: TGTGCCAGCAGCCAACAATCGAACACTGAAGCTTTCTTT.